This TCR beta chain was documented in a study of HIV-infected patients and healthy controls. CDR3 length equals 16 residues. V lost 2 bases and J lost 4, with 18 bases in between. From germline, CDR1 is MNHEY and CDR2 SVGAGI. cDNA was made from roughly 470 ng RNA using alpha and beta constant primers. Separate chain-specific third strand synthesis with multiplexing indices produced the alpha and beta libraries. Ligation attached cDNA to a 5' RACE adapter that carried a random hexamer and SP2 site. TCRdb ran MiXCR on the 5' RACE reads and lists one entry per CDR3 protein. The sample lists some 9,800 distinct CDR3 sequences, 8% seen once, with about 3.7% in the top ten. In its sample, this clonotype was seen many times. Its antigen is as yet unknown. Whole blood was used without fractionation, so all unsorted peripheral T cells were included. Study outcomes and limitations: HIV-infected repertoires had significantly higher mean Gini indices than controls, possibly reflecting oligoclonality. Healthy controls carried many MAIT alpha-chain CDR3s, while HIV+ repertoires had few.

The V call is TRBV6-5, the J call TRBJ2-7, with D perhaps TRBD1 (6 bases). The sequence was obtained from an adult in good health. Material for sequencing was blood. CDR3 protein: CASSYQGTGWKYEQYF. For the CDR3, the DNA is TGTGCCAGCAGTTACCAGGGTACAGGGTGGAAATACGAGCAGTACTTC.